One TCR beta chain is described in this entry. There is no known antigen for this receptor. Per-base quality was not reported, and no clone a single base away is much larger than it. The sample comes from a study of response to subunit inactivated influenza vaccine (dated by TCRdb to 2016 to 2019). In the study overall: Deep quantitative profiling of the T cell receptor repertoire was used in the study to follow responses to a trivalent subunit inactivated influenza vaccine.

Between the V and J ends, shortened by 4 bases and 0 bases respectively, the junction contains 11 bases. Looking up the germline V gene yields CDR1 SGHRS and CDR2 YFSETQ. The CDR3 runs 15 amino acids, cysteine and phenylalanine included. Here the CDR3 DNA is all that survives: 45 bases in frame from base 1. What the study reported, not specific to this receptor: According to the authors, only a limited number of new T cells may be recruited by each seasonal influenza vaccination.

Libraries were built with RT-PCR. The run used an Illumina HiSeq 2500. The public reads were quality trimmed at Q25 with fastp and then assembled into clones with MiXCR by TCRdb, keeping productive beta chains. Rows matching on CDR3 protein sequence are summarized as one entry with the most common DNA and genes. The sample profile shows roughly 500,000 distinct CDR3 sequences; more than 15% of them were found once. Less than 4% of the sample goes to the ten largest clones. The clonotype originates from a man between 50 and 75 years old who received an inactivated influenza vaccine. Donor details come from another sample of the same person, matched by shared clones. Specimen: CD4+ T cells sorted from PBMCs, collected around 2 years after vaccination. This sequence uses TRBV5-1 and TRBJ2-1; the D call could be TRBD1 or TRBD2, with each sharing 5 bases. The bases are TGCGCCAGCAGCGTGCAGGGAGACTCCTACAATGAGCAGTTCTTC. Translated, it reads CASSVQGDSYNEQFF.